Listed below are T cell receptor beta chains from one sample, sequenced in a study of early T cells in non-severe SARS-CoV-2 infection. In TCRdb, the 5' RACE reads were re-called with MiXCR into one record per CDR3 protein. Of tens of thousands of distinct CDR3 sequences in the sample, 9.5% to 15% were seen once. Sample: whole blood. Source of these receptors: an adult who was a healthcare worker with PCR-confirmed SARS-CoV-2 infection or an uninfected control (not recorded which). CDR3s include the opening cysteine and the closing phenylalanine or tryptophan. D genes are given only for firm matches. Clone size is given for some rows only: seen once, a few or many times, or a class if the clone is expanded.

d_call	clone_size	v_call	j_call	cdr3_aa	cdr3_nt
NA	NA	TRBV11-2	TRBJ1-4	CASSSGGEKLFF	TGTGCCAGCAGCTCCGGAGGAGAAAAACTGTTTTTT
NA	few	TRBV5-4	TRBJ1-2	CASSLKGVGYTF	TGTGCCAGCAGCTTGAAAGGGGTTGGCTACACCTTC
NA	few	TRBV7-3	TRBJ2-2	CASSITPEPTGELFF	TGTGCCAGCAGCATCACACCAGAGCCGACCGGGGAGCTGTTTTTT
TRBD1	NA	TRBV29-1	TRBJ2-7	CSVEPGTGEYEQYF	TGCAGCGTTGAGCCCGGGACAGGGGAATACGAGCAGTACTTC
NA	few	TRBV11-2	TRBJ1-6	CASSMTDYNSPLHF	TGTGCCAGCAGCATGACGGATTATAATTCACCCCTCCACTTT
NA	many	TRBV5-1	TRBJ2-7	CASSSLGLLISYEQYF	TGCGCCAGCAGCTCCCTGGGACTTCTGATTTCCTACGAGCAGTACTTC
NA	NA	TRBV12-5	TRBJ1-4	CASARTDEKLFF	TGTGCTAGTGCCCGGACGGATGAAAAACTGTTTTTT
NA	few	TRBV9	TRBJ2-1	CASSSGSYREQFF	TGTGCCAGCAGCTCGGGGAGCTACAGGGAGCAGTTCTTC
NA	many	TRBV13	TRBJ1-6	CASSLRESSYNSPLHF	TGTGCCAGCAGCTTACGGGAAAGCTCCTATAATTCACCCCTCCACTTT
NA	many	TRBV7-6	TRBJ2-3	CASSLNGEGVTDTQYF	TGTGCCAGCAGCTTAAACGGAGAGGGAGTGACAGATACGCAGTATTTT
TRBD1	many	TRBV5-4	TRBJ1-4	CASSLGQGNGREKLFF	TGTGCCAGCAGCTTGGGACAGGGGAACGGGAGGGAAAAACTGTTTTTT
TRBD1	many	TRBV5-5	TRBJ2-1	CASSAGQGLGGQFF	TGTGCCAGCAGCGCGGGACAGGGCTTAGGGGGGCAGTTCTTC
NA	few	TRBV3-1	TRBJ1-6	CASTQRGSSLHF	TGTGCCAGCACCCAGCGGGGGAGTTCCCTCCACTTT
NA	few	TRBV20-1	TRBJ2-7	CSARTGNTAEQYF	TGCAGTGCTCGTACAGGGAATACGGCCGAGCAGTACTTC
TRBD1	NA	TRBV7-9	TRBJ2-7	CASSGWDSQHYEQYF	TGTGCCAGCAGCGGATGGGACAGCCAGCACTACGAGCAGTACTTC
NA	many	TRBV6-1	TRBJ2-7	CAYSRSLSYEQYF	TGTGCCTACAGTCGTTCCCTCTCCTACGAGCAGTACTTC
NA	NA	TRBV27	TRBJ2-7	CASSSPSPYEQYF	TGTGCCAGCAGTTCACCCAGCCCCTACGAGCAGTACTTC
NA	NA	TRBV6-6	TRBJ1-6	CASKEGPYNSPLHF	TGTGCCAGCAAAGAGGGACCATATAATTCACCCCTCCACTTT
NA	few	TRBV19	TRBJ1-5	CASTPLGGVGSQPQHF	TGTGCCAGTACCCCCCTGGGCGGGGTTGGTAGTCAGCCCCAGCATTTT
NA	NA	TRBV29-1	TRBJ1-2	CSVVGTEDFYGYTF	TGCAGCGTTGTTGGGACCGAGGATTTCTATGGCTACACCTTC
TRBD2	NA	TRBV30	TRBJ2-2	CAWNTGRVNTGELFF	TGTGCCTGGAACACGGGGAGGGTCAACACCGGGGAGCTGTTTTTT
NA	NA	TRBV12-3/TRBV12-4	TRBJ1-1	CASSLMAGAEAFF	TGTGCCAGCAGTTTAATGGCAGGGGCGGAAGCTTTCTTT
TRBD2	few	TRBV7-2	TRBJ2-5	CASSPKTSGRARETQYF	TGTGCCAGCAGCCCGAAGACTAGCGGGAGGGCCAGAGAGACCCAGTACTTC
TRBD1	few	TRBV6-5	TRBJ2-7	CATLSGQGPEQYF	TGTGCCACGCTATCTGGACAGGGCCCCGAGCAGTACTTC
TRBD1	many	TRBV12-3/TRBV12-4	TRBJ1-1	CASRPTGVTEAFF	TGTGCCAGCAGACCGACAGGGGTCACTGAAGCTTTCTTT
NA	many	TRBV6-5	TRBJ1-6	CASSYDSSYNSPLHF	TGTGCCAGCAGTTATGACAGCTCCTATAATTCACCCCTCCACTTT
NA	NA	TRBV12-3/TRBV12-4	TRBJ1-5	CASSLYRGLNQPQHF	TGTGCCAGCAGCCTCTACCGGGGCCTAAATCAGCCCCAGCATTTT
NA	once	TRBV12-2	TRBJ2-1	CASRLARVNRLF	TGTGCAAGTCGCTTAGCGAGGGTAAACAGACTCTTC
TRBD2	NA	TRBV29-1	TRBJ2-5	CSVRGLEETQYF	TGCAGCGTGAGGGGACTAGAAGAGACCCAGTACTTC
NA	many	TRBV12-3/TRBV12-4	TRBJ1-1	CASSSPIRDTEAFF	TGTGCCAGCAGTTCCCCAATTAGAGACACTGAAGCTTTCTTT
NA	many	TRBV29-1	TRBJ2-7	CSVLIQGEEEQYF	TGCAGCGTTTTAATCCAGGGGGAGGAAGAGCAGTACTTC
TRBD1	many	TRBV7-2	TRBJ2-1	CASSPYRDRDDNEQFF	TGTGCCAGCAGCCCCTACCGGGACAGGGATGACAATGAGCAGTTCTTC
NA	few	TRBV29-1	TRBJ1-2	CSVGGSRSYTF	TGCAGCGTTGGCGGCAGTAGGAGCTACACCTTC
NA	many	TRBV7-9	TRBJ1-5	CASSSDGNQPQHF	TGTGCCAGCAGCTCGGATGGCAATCAGCCCCAGCATTTT
NA	few	TRBV12-3/TRBV12-4	TRBJ1-1	CASSLPGSRNEAFF	TGTGCCAGCAGTTTGCCCGGATCGAGGAACGAAGCTTTCTTT
NA	many	TRBV20-1	TRBJ2-7	CSTSEHSYEQYF	TGCAGTACATCAGAGCACTCCTACGAGCAGTACTTC
NA	few	TRBV6-5	TRBJ1-6	CASSYRTEGRNSPLHF	TGTGCCAGCAGTTACCGGACCGAGGGGAGGAATTCACCCCTCCACTTT
NA	NA	TRBV10-2	TRBJ2-7	CASRRAYEQYF	TGCGCCAGCAGGAGAGCCTACGAGCAGTACTTC
TRBD1	many	TRBV6-5	TRBJ2-1	CASSYGQGGYNEQFF	TGTGCCAGCAGCTACGGACAGGGGGGTTACAATGAGCAGTTCTTC
NA	few	TRBV27	TRBJ2-7	CASSRTGTGINEQYF	TGTGCCAGCAGTCGTACCGGGACTGGCATAAACGAGCAGTACTTC
NA	many	TRBV5-1	TRBJ2-5	CASSLDPSPSRETQYF	TGCGCCAGCAGCTTGGATCCCTCCCCCTCCCGGGAGACCCAGTACTTC
TRBD1	NA	TRBV5-1	TRBJ2-5	CASSWNRGEETQYF	TGCGCCAGCAGCTGGAACAGGGGGGAAGAGACCCAGTACTTC
TRBD2	NA	TRBV20-1	TRBJ2-7	CSARGLAGVSYEQYF	TGCAGTGCTAGAGGTCTAGCGGGTGTCTCCTACGAGCAGTACTTC
TRBD2	few	TRBV5-1	TRBJ2-3	CASRTGTSGSTDTQYF	TGCGCCAGCAGGACCGGGACTAGCGGGAGCACAGATACGCAGTATTTT
NA	few	TRBV6-2/TRBV6-3	TRBJ2-2	CASSYSKEEMTGELFF	TGTGCCAGCAGTTACTCTAAAGAGGAAATGACCGGGGAGCTGTTTTTT
TRBD1	few	TRBV6-6	TRBJ1-6	CASSKDREDSPLHF	TGTGCCAGCAGTAAGGACAGGGAGGATTCACCCCTCCACTTT
NA	NA	TRBV4-2	TRBJ2-7	CASSHFGDSTYEQYF	TGTGCCAGCAGCCACTTCGGGGACTCGACCTACGAGCAGTACTTC
TRBD2	medium-sized	TRBV20-1	TRBJ2-2	CSAREGLAGDTGELFF	TGCAGTGCTAGAGAGGGACTAGCGGGAGACACCGGGGAGCTGTTTTTT
NA	many	TRBV14	TRBJ1-1	CASSQGVNTEAFF	TGTGCCAGCAGCCAGGGAGTGAACACTGAAGCTTTCTTT
NA	many	TRBV29-1	TRBJ1-1	CSVEYTEAFF	TGCAGCGTTGAGTACACTGAAGCTTTCTTT
NA	many	TRBV4-2	TRBJ1-4	CASSRPRGAGNEKLFF	TGTGCCAGCAGCCGTCCGAGAGGGGCGGGTAATGAAAAACTGTTTTTT
NA	NA	TRBV11-1	TRBJ2-7	CASSRLRANSYEQYF	TGTGCCAGCAGCCGACTAAGGGCGAACTCCTACGAGCAGTACTTC
NA	many	TRBV11-2	TRBJ2-3	CASSLGRRTDTQYF	TGTGCCAGCAGCTTAGGGCGGCGAACCGATACGCAGTATTTT
TRBD2	many	TRBV27	TRBJ2-3	CASSFLGTSGTDTQYF	TGTGCCAGCAGTTTCCTGGGGACTAGCGGCACAGATACGCAGTATTTT
NA	many	TRBV12-3/TRBV12-4	TRBJ2-5	CASRTRQETQYF	TGTGCCAGCAGGACTCGACAAGAGACCCAGTACTTC
TRBD1	NA	TRBV27	TRBJ2-7	CASSSGQVEYF	TGTGCCAGCAGTTCGGGACAGGTAGAGTACTTC
TRBD2	NA	TRBV24-1	TRBJ2-1	CATSDRTSGRFF	TGTGCCACCAGTGATCGGACTAGCGGCAGGTTCTTC
NA	many	TRBV12-3/TRBV12-4	TRBJ2-3	CASSPENGNTQYF	TGTGCCAGCAGCCCGGAAAACGGGAATACGCAGTATTTT